Below, one TCR beta chain is given with its context. What it binds is unknown. This sample stems from a study of cytomegalovirus exposure and HLA in healthy donors. It was with 60 Vbeta and 13 Jbeta primers that the PCR ran. In the authors' workflow: Later work found 65 million to 85 million unique TCR beta chains, with 9.5 million to 11 million shared. Data came from immunoSEQ multiplex PCR; TCRdb stores just in-frame clones and leaves some out. V, J and clone size reflect that table, while D and trimming were determined from the DNA. The repertoire includes around 210,000 clones, about three quarters of them detected once, and 0.4% to 0.6% sits in the top ten. Study-wide results and caveats: The study dropped some indistinguishable V segments, TRBV6-2 and TRBV6-3 among them. It was reported that the classifier diagnosed cytomegalovirus status with high specificity and sensitivity in both the original and validation cohorts.

The CDR3 loop spans 15 amino acids. V trimming: 4 bases; J trimming: 4 bases; junction bases outside the gene matches: 9. Looked up from germline, CDR1 is SGHVS and CDR2 is FNYEAQ. The chain combines TRBV7-6 with TRBJ2-5, with 7 bases aligning to TRBD1. Input material: PBMCs. The sequence came from a boy aged 10-17 years in good health and CMV-seronegative. CDR3 loop: CASSSDRSHRETQYF. The CDR3 region has the DNA TGTGCCAGCAGCTCGGACAGGTCTCACCGAGAGACCCAGTACTTC.